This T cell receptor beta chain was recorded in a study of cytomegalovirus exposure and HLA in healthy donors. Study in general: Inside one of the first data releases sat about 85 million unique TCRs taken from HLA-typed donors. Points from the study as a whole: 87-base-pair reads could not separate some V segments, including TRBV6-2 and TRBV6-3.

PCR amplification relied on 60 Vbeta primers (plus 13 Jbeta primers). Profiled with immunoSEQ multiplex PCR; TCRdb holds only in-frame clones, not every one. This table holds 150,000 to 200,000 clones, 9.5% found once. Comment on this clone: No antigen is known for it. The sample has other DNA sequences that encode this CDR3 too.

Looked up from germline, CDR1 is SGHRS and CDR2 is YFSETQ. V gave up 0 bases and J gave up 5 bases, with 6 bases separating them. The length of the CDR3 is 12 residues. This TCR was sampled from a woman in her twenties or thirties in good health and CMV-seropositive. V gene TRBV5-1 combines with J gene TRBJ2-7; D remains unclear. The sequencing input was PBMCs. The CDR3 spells CASSLVKHEQYF. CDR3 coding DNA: TGCGCCAGCAGCTTGGTGAAGCACGAGCAGTACTTC. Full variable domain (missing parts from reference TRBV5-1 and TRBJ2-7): KAGVTQTPRYLIKTRGQQVTLSCSPISGHRSVSWYQQTPGQGLQFLFEYFSETQRNKGNFPGRFSGRQFSNSRSEMNVSTLELGDSALYLCASSLVKHEQYFGPGTRLTVT.